Listed below are T cell receptor beta chains from one sample, sequenced in a study of cytomegalovirus exposure and HLA in healthy donors. Sequencing was performed with immunoSEQ multiplex PCR; in TCRdb, only in-frame clones are kept and a portion is missing. The repertoire holds 170,000 or so clones, with roughly 81% as singletons. The sequencing input was PBMCs. Every receptor here comes from a girl aged 10-17 years in good health and CMV-seropositive. Each CDR3 is given with its conserved first and last residue. The order of the fields is D gene, CDR3 length, clone size, J gene, V gene, CDR3 DNA, CDR3 protein. A D gene is named only where the DNA matches it firmly. Only some rows state a clone size, as once, few, many or a class for expanded clones.

D: -; length: 11; size: -; J: TRBJ2-3; V: TRBV10-1; DNA: TGCGCCAGCAGTGATCGGTATACGCAGTATTTT; CDR3: CASSDRYTQYF
D: TRBD1; length: 11; size: -; J: TRBJ2-3; V: TRBV30; DNA: TGTGCCTTAGACAGGGGCCATACGCAGTATTTT; CDR3: CALDRGHTQYF
D: TRBD2; length: 16; size: once; J: TRBJ2-7; V: TRBV10-3; DNA: TGTGCCATCAGACGGATCGGACTAGCCCTCCCCTACGAGCAGTACTTC; CDR3: CAIRRIGLALPYEQYF
D: -; length: 15; size: -; J: TRBJ1-2; V: TRBV21-1; DNA: TGTGCCAGCAGCAAAGGGACAGGGGAGATCCATGGCTACACCTTC; CDR3: CASSKGTGEIHGYTF
D: -; length: 15; size: -; J: TRBJ2-1; V: TRBV29-1; DNA: TGCAGCGTTGAAGAGCGACAGGTTGTATACAATGAGCAGTTCTTC; CDR3: CSVEERQVVYNEQFF
D: TRBD1; length: 12; size: -; J: TRBJ2-3; V: TRBV5-1; DNA: TGCGCCAGCAGCCTAGGAACAGGGGCGCAGTATTTT; CDR3: CASSLGTGAQYF
D: -; length: 15; size: -; J: TRBJ1-1; V: TRBV7-9; DNA: TGTGCCAGCAGCTTCTGGGAGAGCATGAACACTGAAGCTTTCTTT; CDR3: CASSFWESMNTEAFF
D: -; length: 15; size: -; J: TRBJ2-6; V: TRBV6-4; DNA: TGTGCCAGCAGTACAGGGATCTCTGGGGCCAACGTCCTGACTTTC; CDR3: CASSTGISGANVLTF
D: -; length: 15; size: -; J: TRBJ2-7; V: TRBV10-3; DNA: TGTGCCATCAGTTACAAGCAGAGGGCGGCATACGAGCAGTACTTC; CDR3: CAISYKQRAAYEQYF
D: TRBD1; length: 15; size: -; J: TRBJ1-4; V: TRBV4-1; DNA: TGCGCCAGCAGCCAGCCGGACAGGGATAATGAAAAACTGTTTTTT; CDR3: CASSQPDRDNEKLFF
D: TRBD1; length: 15; size: -; J: TRBJ2-1; V: TRBV13; DNA: TGTGCCAGCAGTAGGGGACAGCAAGCTTACAATGAGCAGTTCTTC; CDR3: CASSRGQQAYNEQFF
D: TRBD2; length: 18; size: -; J: TRBJ2-7; V: TRBV7-9; DNA: TGTGCCAGCAGCTTTCTTACCTTAGCGGGGGTGAACTCCTACGAGCAGTACTTC; CDR3: CASSFLTLAGVNSYEQYF
D: TRBD1; length: 15; size: -; J: TRBJ1-4; V: TRBV7-9; DNA: TGTGCCAGCAGCCCAACCGGGACAGGGGATGAAAAACTGTTTTTT; CDR3: CASSPTGTGDEKLFF
D: TRBD2; length: 15; size: -; J: TRBJ2-5; V: TRBV6-1; DNA: TGTGCCAGCAGCCGACTAGCGGGGGCTCAAGAGACCCAGTACTTC; CDR3: CASSRLAGAQETQYF
D: TRBD1; length: 17; size: once; J: TRBJ2-7; V: TRBV14; DNA: TGTGCCAGCAGCCAAGGAGCCGGGACAGGGGGCGAGTACGAGCAGTACTTC; CDR3: CASSQGAGTGGEYEQYF
D: -; length: 15; size: -; J: TRBJ1-2; V: TRBV6-5; DNA: TGTGCCAGCAGTTATCGCGGACTGTCGATCGGCGGCTACACCTTC; CDR3: CASSYRGLSIGGYTF
D: -; length: 16; size: -; J: TRBJ1-2; V: TRBV21-1; DNA: TGTGCCAGCAGCAAAGCCCGCCTAAGAGGGAACTATGGCTACACCTTC; CDR3: CASSKARLRGNYGYTF
D: -; length: 13; size: -; J: TRBJ1-1; V: TRBV18; DNA: TGTGCCAGCTCACCAGGGGCGGACACTGAAGCTTTCTTT; CDR3: CASSPGADTEAFF
D: TRBD1; length: 15; size: -; J: TRBJ2-7; V: TRBV5-4; DNA: TGTGCCAGCAGCTTGGTGATGGGACAGGGGCACGAGCAGTACTTC; CDR3: CASSLVMGQGHEQYF
D: -; length: 12; size: few; J: TRBJ1-1; V: TRBV2; DNA: TGTGCCAGCGGGGGGTCTGGCACTGAAGCTTTCTTT; CDR3: CASGGSGTEAFF
D: -; length: 15; size: -; J: TRBJ1-5; V: TRBV11-2; DNA: TGTGCCAGCAGCTTAGGGATGCTAGGGGATCAGCCCCAGCATTTT; CDR3: CASSLGMLGDQPQHF
D: -; length: 15; size: -; J: TRBJ1-4; V: TRBV2; DNA: TGTGCCAGCAGGGTTTTGGCAGGCCATGGTGAAAAACTGTTTTTT; CDR3: CASRVLAGHGEKLFF
D: -; length: 14; size: once; J: TRBJ1-2; V: TRBV6-1; DNA: TGTGCCAGCAGTATCGACACCTACGTAGCGGGCTACACCTTC; CDR3: CASSIDTYVAGYTF
D: -; length: 15; size: -; J: TRBJ1-1; V: TRBV27; DNA: TGTGCCAGCAGTTTATCATCAGGGTTCAACACTGAAGCTTTCTTT; CDR3: CASSLSSGFNTEAFF
D: TRBD1; length: 14; size: -; J: TRBJ1-1; V: TRBV4-1; DNA: TGCGCCAGCAGCTCGACAGGGGGGAACACTGAAGCTTTCTTT; CDR3: CASSSTGGNTEAFF
D: -; length: 16; size: -; J: TRBJ2-3; V: TRBV7-3; DNA: TGTGCCAGCAGCTCCACTGGATCCCCCTCGCGGCATACGCAGTATTTT; CDR3: CASSSTGSPSRHTQYF
D: -; length: 13; size: -; J: TRBJ1-1; V: TRBV7-6; DNA: TGTGCCAGCAGCTTTGGTGGCAACACTGAAGCTTTCTTT; CDR3: CASSFGGNTEAFF
D: -; length: 12; size: -; J: TRBJ1-1; V: TRBV5-5; DNA: TGTGCCAGCAGCTTGGGAGTTTCTGAAGCTTTCTTT; CDR3: CASSLGVSEAFF
D: TRBD2; length: 15; size: -; J: TRBJ2-7; V: TRBV19; DNA: TGTGCCAGTAGCAGTCCTAGCGGGGGAAACTACGAGCAGTACTTC; CDR3: CASSSPSGGNYEQYF
D: -; length: 13; size: once; J: TRBJ2-7; V: TRBV30; DNA: TGTGCCTGGAGTAGGGACATCTCCTACGAGCAGTACTTC; CDR3: CAWSRDISYEQYF
D: -; length: 14; size: -; J: TRBJ1-2; V: TRBV6-5; DNA: TGTGCCAGCAGCCCCGCCCAGGGCTTCTATGGCTACACCTTC; CDR3: CASSPAQGFYGYTF
D: TRBD1; length: 13; size: -; J: TRBJ2-7; V: TRBV5-1; DNA: TGCGCCAGCAGCCACGGACAGGGCTCCGAGCAGTACTTC; CDR3: CASSHGQGSEQYF
D: TRBD2; length: 16; size: -; J: TRBJ2-3; V: TRBV4-1; DNA: TGCGCCAGCAGCCCACATGGGCGGGGGGGCCCAGATACGCAGTATTTT; CDR3: CASSPHGRGGPDTQYF
D: TRBD1; length: 17; size: -; J: TRBJ2-1; V: TRBV30; DNA: TGTGCCTGGAGTGGACCACTTGGACAGGTCATTTACAATGAGCAGTTCTTC; CDR3: CAWSGPLGQVIYNEQFF
D: -; length: 11; size: -; J: TRBJ1-1; V: TRBV19; DNA: TGTGCCAGTAGGCGAGGGACTGAAGCTTTCTTT; CDR3: CASRRGTEAFF
D: -; length: 15; size: -; J: TRBJ2-1; V: TRBV2; DNA: TGTGCCAGCAGTGAGGGGGGGGGCCCCTACAATGAGCAGTTCTTC; CDR3: CASSEGGGPYNEQFF
D: -; length: 16; size: -; J: TRBJ2-3; V: TRBV5-1; DNA: TGCGCCAGCAGCTTGGGTTGGACTACTAGCACAGATACGCAGTATTTT; CDR3: CASSLGWTTSTDTQYF
D: TRBD1; length: 13; size: -; J: TRBJ2-1; V: TRBV27; DNA: TGTGCCACCTACAGGGGAGAAGGGAATGAGCAGTTCTTC; CDR3: CATYRGEGNEQFF
D: TRBD2; length: 13; size: -; J: TRBJ2-3; V: TRBV7-3; DNA: TGTGCCAGCAGCTGGCGCGGGGGAGATACGCAGTATTTT; CDR3: CASSWRGGDTQYF
D: TRBD1; length: 14; size: -; J: TRBJ2-2; V: TRBV29-1; DNA: TGCAGCGTTGAACCGCAGGGGGCCGGCGGGGAGCTGTTTTTT; CDR3: CSVEPQGAGGELFF
D: -; length: 14; size: once; J: TRBJ2-7; V: TRBV7-9; DNA: TGTGCCAGCAGCTCCGTCGGAGGCTCCTACGAGCAGTACTTC; CDR3: CASSSVGGSYEQYF
D: -; length: 17; size: -; J: TRBJ2-1; V: TRBV7-6; DNA: TGTGCCAGCAGCTCCGTTCTAGGGGGGGGCAGCTACAATGAGCAGTTCTTC; CDR3: CASSSVLGGGSYNEQFF
D: -; length: 15; size: few; J: TRBJ1-5; V: TRBV18; DNA: TGTGCCAGCTCAAAACCGGGGGGGCGGAATCAGCCCCAGCATTTT; CDR3: CASSKPGGRNQPQHF
D: TRBD1; length: 15; size: -; J: TRBJ1-3; V: TRBV18; DNA: TGTGCCAGCTCTCCGGACAGGGGGCCTGGAAACACCATATATTTT; CDR3: CASSPDRGPGNTIYF
D: -; length: 14; size: -; J: TRBJ1-1; V: TRBV5-4; DNA: TGTGCCAGCAGCTTCCTCGCTAATCCCACTGAAGCTTTCTTT; CDR3: CASSFLANPTEAFF
D: -; length: 15; size: -; J: TRBJ1-1; V: TRBV2; DNA: TGTGCCATCCCCCCTCCGGAGGTTCTGAACACTGAAGCTTTCTTT; CDR3: CAIPPPEVLNTEAFF
D: -; length: 15; size: -; J: TRBJ2-7; V: TRBV9; DNA: TGTGCCAGCAGCGTCAGCCAGGCTTACTCCTACGAGCAGTACTTC; CDR3: CASSVSQAYSYEQYF
D: TRBD1; length: 12; size: -; J: TRBJ2-7; V: TRBV30; DNA: TGTGCCTGGGCTGACAGGGGCTACGAGCAGTACTTC; CDR3: CAWADRGYEQYF
D: TRBD2; length: 14; size: -; J: TRBJ2-1; V: TRBV19; DNA: TGTGCCAGTAGTATAGGCGGGGGGTTTTATGAGCAGTTCTTC; CDR3: CASSIGGGFYEQFF
D: -; length: 15; size: -; J: TRBJ1-2; V: TRBV9; DNA: TGTGCCAGCAGCGAAGACAGCAAAACTAACTATGGCTACACCTTC; CDR3: CASSEDSKTNYGYTF
D: -; length: 12; size: -; J: TRBJ2-5; V: TRBV7-8; DNA: TGTGCCAGCAGCTTATCTGAAGAGACCCAGTACTTC; CDR3: CASSLSEETQYF
D: -; length: 18; size: -; J: TRBJ1-1; V: TRBV19; DNA: TGTGCCAGTAGTCTGCGGAGGGGCGGCGGAAGTTTGGCCACTGAAGCTTTCTTT; CDR3: CASSLRRGGGSLATEAFF
D: -; length: 12; size: -; J: TRBJ1-5; V: TRBV14; DNA: TGTGCCAGCAGCCATTCAGGACAGCCCCAGCATTTT; CDR3: CASSHSGQPQHF
D: -; length: 16; size: -; J: TRBJ1-2; V: TRBV2; DNA: TGTGCCAGCAGTGAAGCGGCCGGTCGACAGGCTAATGGCTACACCTTC; CDR3: CASSEAAGRQANGYTF
D: -; length: 13; size: -; J: TRBJ1-2; V: TRBV5-5; DNA: TGTGCCAGCAGCTTAGGGGTAGACTATGGCTACACCTTC; CDR3: CASSLGVDYGYTF